This TCR beta chain was sequenced during a study of shared clonotypes between healthy human individuals. This table comes from immunoSEQ multiplex PCR, and its TCRdb copy is limited to in-frame clones, with some not included. The sample yields millions of clones, 95% seen once. The sample holds one count of this clone. Its specificity is unknown. General study results and limits: Memory subsets generally showed lower estimated richness than naive subsets. Non-shared clonotypes were found to have lower generation probabilities than the clonotypes that were shared by all four of the sorted-subset donors. A few donors held about 5% of naive CD4 clonotypes in common.

The specimen sequenced was naive CD4+ T cells sorted from blood. Subset meaning: CD45RA+ positively selected. The source of this sequence is a man between 18 and 29 years old in good health.

Here the CDR3 DNA reads TGTGCCAGCAGAGTCATTAGTGGCGGGGAGCTGTTTTTT. Protein product: CASRVISGGELFF. The V gene is TRBV2, the J gene TRBJ2-2; D unresolved. The V end was cut by 6 bases, the J end by 7 bases, with 12 bases between. The CDR3 is made up of 13 amino acids. Germline CDR1 reads SNHLY; CDR2 reads FYNNEI. The variable domain in full, with the rest retrieved from reference TRBV2 and TRBJ2-2, is EPEVTQTPSHQVTQMGQEVILRCVPISNHLYFYWYRQILGQKVEFLVSFYNNEISEKSEIFDDQFSVERPDGSNFTLKIRSTKLEDSAMYFCASRVISGGELFFGEGSRLTVL.